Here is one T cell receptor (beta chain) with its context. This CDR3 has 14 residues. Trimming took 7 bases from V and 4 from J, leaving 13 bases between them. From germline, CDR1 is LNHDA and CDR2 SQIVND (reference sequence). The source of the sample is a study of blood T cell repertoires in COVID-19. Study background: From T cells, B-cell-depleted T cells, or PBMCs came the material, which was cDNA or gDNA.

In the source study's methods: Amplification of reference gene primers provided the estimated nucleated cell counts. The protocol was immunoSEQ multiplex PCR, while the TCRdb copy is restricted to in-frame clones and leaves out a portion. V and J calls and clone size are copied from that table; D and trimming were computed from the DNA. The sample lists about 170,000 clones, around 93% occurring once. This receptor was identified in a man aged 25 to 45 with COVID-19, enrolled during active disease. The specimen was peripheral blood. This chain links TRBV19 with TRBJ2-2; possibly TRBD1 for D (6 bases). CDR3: CASNQGPLTGELFF. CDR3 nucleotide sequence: TGTGCCAGTAATCAGGGGCCCCTCACCGGGGAGCTGTTTTTT.